Presented here are 30 T cell receptor beta chains from one specimen sequenced in a study of blood T cell repertoires in COVID-19. TCRdb keeps only in-frame clones here, not all; method: immunoSEQ multiplex PCR. The table shows some 340,000 clones, with roughly 86% occurring only once. The specimen was PBMCs or T cells enriched from blood (not recorded which). The receptors stem from a woman under 40 who had recovered from COVID-19.

The table lists this clone with a few counts. The CDR3 region is CASTLGVSGSYTQYF. Written as DNA, the CDR3 is TGTGCCAGCACCCTCGGGGTTTCGGGGTCCTATACGCAGTATTTT. V and J are TRBV6-5 and TRBJ2-3; weak D call: TRBD2 (5 bases). V lost 7 bases to trimming and J lost 7 bases, with 21 bases between them. Looked up from germline, CDR1 is MNHEY and CDR2 is SVGAGI. This CDR3 has 15 residues.

This clone was detected many times. V usage is TRBV10-3 and J usage is TRBJ1-2; the match to TRBD1 covers 7 bases. Losses at the gene ends were 4 bases for V and 6 bases for J; bases not matched to a gene: 8. CDR3 length: 14 residues. Germline CDR1 is ENHRY and CDR2 is SYGVKD. Here the CDR3 DNA reads TGTGCCATCAGTGTAGTAGGGGACAGCAATGGCTACACCTTC. Amino acids: CAISVVGDSNGYTF.

The chain combines TRBV7-8 with TRBJ1-2; maybe TRBD1 (6 bases). Germline CDR1 SGHVS, CDR2 FQNEAQ. Trimming removed 5 bases at V and 4 bases at J, with 11 bases between. This CDR3 region has 13 residues. The CDR3 region is CASSPRDTYGYTF. CDR3 nucleotides: TGTGCCAGCAGCCCCCGGGACACCTATGGCTACACCTTC. Full variable domain (missing parts from reference TRBV7-8 and TRBJ1-2): GAGVSQSPRYKVAKRGQDVALRCDPISGHVSLFWYQQALGQGPEFLTYFQNEAQLDKSGLPSDRFFAERPEGSVSTLKIQRTQQEDSAVYLCASSPRDTYGYTFGSGTRLTVV.

The chain joins TRBV19 to TRBJ1-3; 7 bases agree with TRBD1. This CDR3 is 15 amino acids long. Per germline, CDR1 LNHDA and CDR2 SQIVND (reference sequence). V trimming: 5 bases; J trimming: 7 bases; junction bases outside the gene matches: 11. The CDR3 DNA reads TGTGCCAGTAGTGACTACAGGGGAGAGAATAACACCATATATTTT. Its protein product is CASSDYRGENNTIYF.

V is TRBV28 and J is TRBJ2-1, with 8 bases identical to TRBD1. In germline, CDR1 is MDHEN, CDR2 SYDVKM. V lost 6 bases, J lost 14 bases, and 9 bases stayed unmatched. This CDR3 region has 12 residues. This CDR3 is CASRMIGQGEFF. As DNA, the CDR3 is TGTGCCAGCAGAATGATCGGACAGGGTGAGTTCTTC.

In this sample, this clone turned up a few times. The chain uses TRBV6-2 or TRBV6-3 and TRBJ1-6; the D is unclear. The V end lost 2 bases, the J end lost 8 bases, and 10 bases lay between the germline ends. Germline V gene data show CDR1 as MNHEY and CDR2 as SVGEGT. The CDR3 is 14 amino acids. The CDR3 here is CASSYRRADSPLHF. The DNA of the CDR3 is TGTGCCAGCAGTTACAGGAGGGCGGATTCACCCCTCCACTTT.

V is TRBV19 and J is TRBJ1-2; TRBD1 might be the D (5 bases). The CDR3 sequence is 15 residues long. CDR1 and CDR2 (germline): LNHDA, SQIVND (reference sequence). With 3 bases removed from V and 5 bases from J, the gap between germline ends came to 16 bases. CDR3 sequence (DNA): TGTGCCAGTAGTATCCCTCAGGGCGGGGAATATGGCTACACCTTC. As protein: CASSIPQGGEYGYTF.

The chain is built from TRBV7-2 and TRBJ1-6; no reliable D call. The CDR3 has 15 residues. V lost 2 bases and J 10 bases, leaving 15 bases between the germline ends. The V gene's germline CDR1 is SGHTA and CDR2 FQGNSA. The CDR3 is CASSLTTGSESPLHF. CDR3 in DNA: TGTGCCAGCAGCTTAACGACGGGGTCCGAGTCACCCCTCCACTTT.

The chain combines TRBV28 with TRBJ2-3, with 11 bases identical to TRBD2. In germline, CDR1 is MDHEN, CDR2 SYDVKM. The J segment lost 8 bases and the V segment lost 4 bases, leaving 8 bases of the junction unmatched. The CDR3 runs to 15 residues. CDR3 coding DNA: TGTGCCAGCAGTTCATTAGCGGGGGGGCCTGGTACGCAGTATTTT. This translates into CASSSLAGGPGTQYF.

The V call is TRBV6-5, the J call TRBJ1-3; unclear D gene. Germline CDR1 is MNHEY and CDR2 is SVGAGI. Trimming removed 3 bases from V and 7 bases from J, with 13 bases in between. The CDR3 sequence is 14 residues long. The CDR3 reads CASSYGQAHNTIYF. The CDR3 coding sequence is TGTGCCAGCAGTTATGGGCAGGCTCATAACACCATATATTTT.

The chain links TRBV5-1 to TRBJ1-6; possibly TRBD1 for D (6 bases). In germline, CDR1 is SGHRS, CDR2 YFSETQ. V was pared by 0 bases and J by 6 bases, with 10 bases between. The CDR3 loop spans 15 amino acids. The CDR3 is CASSLDGQINSPLHF. The CDR3 DNA follows: TGCGCCAGCAGCTTGGACGGACAGATTAATTCACCCCTCCACTTT.

V and J are TRBV9 and TRBJ1-1, with D perhaps TRBD1 (5 bases). This CDR3 region has 15 residues. The germline gives CDR1 SGDLS, CDR2 YYNGEE. V shed 6 bases and J shed 1 base, with 16 bases lying between them. The CDR3: CASTSLPQENTEAFF. In DNA, the CDR3 is TGTGCCAGCACCTCCCTCCCACAGGAGAACACTGAAGCTTTCTTT.

The chain joins TRBV30 to TRBJ1-1; no firm D call. CDR3 length: 13 amino acids. Germline values: CDR1 GTSNPN, CDR2 SVGIG (reference sequence). V lost 3 bases to trimming and J lost 4 bases, with 12 bases between them. The CDR3 coding sequence is TGTGCCTGGAGGTCCAGGCGACCCACTGAAGCTTTCTTT. Its protein product is CAWRSRRPTEAFF. Full variable domain (remainder filled in from reference TRBV30 and TRBJ1-1): SQTIHQWPATLVQPVGSPLSLECTVEGTSNPNLYWYRQAAGRGLQLLFYSVGIGQISSEVPQNLSASRPQDRQFILSSKKLLLSDSGFYLCAWRSRRPTEAFFGQGTRLTVV.

The chain links TRBV12-5 to TRBJ1-1; tentative D call: TRBD1 (5 bases). The germline CDR1 and CDR2 sequences are LGHNT and FRNRAP. This CDR3 contains 13 residues. Trimming pared 7 bases from V and 3 bases from J, leaving 12 bases between. The CDR3 protein is CASVSGVDTEAFF. CDR3 bases: TGTGCTAGTGTCTCGGGGGTGGACACTGAAGCTTTCTTT.

The chain joins TRBV6-6 to TRBJ1-2, with D tentatively TRBD1 (6 bases). Germline CDR1 and CDR2: MNHNY and SVGAGI (reference sequence). The CDR3 is made up of 17 amino acids. Trimming shortened V by 5 bases and J by 4 bases, and 23 bases separated the two germline ends. CDR3 in DNA: TGTGCCAGCAGTCCACGGGGGGCCCCCGGTGCTCGCTATGGCTACACCTTC. As protein: CASSPRGAPGARYGYTF.

The chain is built from TRBV11-2 and TRBJ1-2; D gene unclear. This CDR3 contains 13 residues. Germline V gives CDR1 SGHAT, CDR2 FQNNGV. The V end was cut by 5 bases, the J end by 4 bases, with 11 bases between. As DNA, the CDR3 is TGTGCCAGCAGCGCAAACAAGTTCTATGGCTACACCTTC. Translating gives CASSANKFYGYTF.

The rearrangement uses TRBV27 and TRBJ1-6, with D hard to call. The CDR3 is 17 amino acids. Trimming cost V 5 bases and J 5 bases, with 19 bases left between them. Germline values: CDR1 MNHEY, CDR2 SMNVEV (reference sequence). As DNA, the CDR3 is TGTGCCAGCAGTCCATACTCAGCAGGATTTGATAATTCACCCCTCCACTTT. It codes for CASSPYSAGFDNSPLHF.

This clone has just a few counts. The chain uses TRBV6-5 and TRBJ2-7, with a possible D match to TRBD1 (5 bases). The CDR3 sequence is 13 residues long. Trimming left V 0 bases short and J 6 bases short, with 9 bases between. CDR1 is MNHEY and CDR2 is SVGAGI in the germline V gene. The CDR3 bases are TGTGCCAGCAGTTACTCGGCAGGGTCCGAGCAGTACTTC. Its translation: CASSYSAGSEQYF.

The rearrangement joins TRBV4-1 to TRBJ1-6; TRBD1 might be the D (5 bases). V was cut by 3 bases and J by 0 bases, with 15 bases left in between. The CDR3 runs 18 residues. Germline assignment: CDR1 MGHRA and CDR2 YSYEKL. CDR3 in amino acids: CASSHPTAWGSYNSPLHF. CDR3 nucleotides: TGCGCCAGCAGCCATCCGACAGCCTGGGGCTCCTATAATTCACCCCTCCACTTT.

The chain joins TRBV7-8 to TRBJ1-5; D gene uncertain. This CDR3 region has 16 residues. Germline V CDR1 and CDR2: SGHVS, FQNEAQ. V lost 5 bases, J lost 0 bases, and 14 bases lay in between. CDR3 in amino acids: CASSPARGYSNQPQHF. The CDR3 bases are TGTGCCAGCAGCCCCGCCCGGGGATATAGCAATCAGCCCCAGCATTTT.

The gene calls are TRBV5-6 and TRBJ1-5; D remains ambiguous. The CDR3 runs to 15 residues. Germline-derived CDR1 and CDR2 are SGHDT and YYEEEE. Trimming took off 0 bases at V and 0 bases at J, with 7 bases between the two ends. CDR3 residues: CASSLGGNSNQPQHF. The DNA for the CDR3 is TGTGCCAGCAGCTTGGGCGGAAATAGCAATCAGCCCCAGCATTTT.

J is TRBJ2-7 and V is TRBV30; 12 bases agree with TRBD2. In germline, CDR1 is GTSNPN, CDR2 SVGIG (reference sequence). With 2 bases clipped from V and 7 bases from J, the junction kept 15 bases outside the gene matches. CDR3 length: 17 amino acids. The CDR3 is CAWSPSRGTSGSLEQYF. The CDR3 nucleotides are TGTGCCTGGAGTCCTTCAAGGGGGACTAGCGGGTCGTTAGAGCAGTACTTC. Combining the CDR3 with reference TRBV30 and TRBJ2-7 gives the whole variable domain SQTIHQWPATLVQPVGSPLSLECTVEGTSNPNLYWYRQAAGRGLQLLFYSVGIGQISSEVPQNLSASRPQDRQFILSSKKLLLSDSGFYLCAWSPSRGTSGSLEQYFGPGTRLTVT.

The chain carries TRBV12-3 or TRBV12-4 and TRBJ1-1; no clear D. V gave up 4 bases and J gave up 5 bases, with 11 bases separating them. The CDR3 extends over 13 amino acids. Written as DNA, the CDR3 is TGTGCCAGCAGTTCGGGTCCGGGAACTGAAGCTTTCTTT. Its protein product is CASSSGPGTEAFF.

The V gene is TRBV10-3, the J gene TRBJ1-4, with 8 nucleotides matching TRBD1. The junction had 2 bases not matched to a gene; V was cut back by 3 bases and J by 5 bases. The CDR3 is 14 residues long. Germline V gene sequence: CDR1 ENHRY, CDR2 SYGVKD. CDR3 residues: CAISDRGQNEKLFF. The CDR3 DNA follows: TGTGCCATCAGTGACAGGGGGCAGAATGAAAAACTGTTTTTT.

The chain joins TRBV19 to TRBJ1-1, with 11 bases identical to TRBD1. CDR3 length: 15 residues. Germline CDR1 and CDR2: LNHDA and SQIVND (reference sequence). Trimming cost V 6 bases and J 4 bases; bases outside gene matches: 7. The CDR3 DNA reads as TGTGCCAGTAGCCCCGGGACAGGGGGTGTCACTGAAGCTTTCTTT. Encoded protein: CASSPGTGGVTEAFF. Full variable domain (remainder filled in from reference TRBV19 and TRBJ1-1): DGGITQSPKYLFRKEGQNVTLSCEQNLNHDAMYWYRQDPGQGLRLIYYSQIVNDFQKGDIAEGYSVSREKKESFPLTVTSAQKNPTAFYLCASSPGTGGVTEAFFGQGTRLTVV.

This clone was recorded only once. The J gene is TRBJ1-2, the V gene TRBV19; a possible D gene is TRBD1 (5 bases). Germline CDR1 reads LNHDA; CDR2 reads SQIVND (reference sequence). Trimming removed 5 bases from V and 3 bases from J, with 13 bases in between. CDR3 size: 14 residues. CDR3 bases: TGTGCCAGTAGTCTGCAGGGAACAGACTATGGCTACACCTTC. This gives the protein CASSLQGTDYGYTF.

The chain links TRBV3-1 (or the pseudogene TRBV3-2) to TRBJ1-2, with 8 bases lining up with TRBD1. With V trimmed by 4 bases and J by 7 bases, 14 bases remained unmatched. The CDR3 extends over 16 amino acids. The germline V gene encodes CDR1 LGHDT and CDR2 YNNKEL (reference sequence). The CDR3, as DNA: TGTGCCAGCAGCCGCACCGGGGGGCAGGGGGCGTTTGGCTACACCTTC. Translation: CASSRTGGQGAFGYTF.

This clone was counted a single time. The chain has TRBV6-2 or TRBV6-3 and TRBJ1-6, with a tentative D call TRBD1 (6 bases). Germline V gene sequence: CDR1 MNHEY, CDR2 SVGEGT. V was trimmed by 1 base and J by 10 bases, leaving 23 bases between them. This CDR3 is 18 amino acids long. CDR3 nucleotide sequence: TGTGCCAGCAGTTACTTCCGAGTCCGGGACATAGTATACTCACCCCTCCACTTT. This gives the protein CASSYFRVRDIVYSPLHF.

V gene TRBV11-3 combines with J gene TRBJ1-2, with TRBD1 identical over 10 bases. V shed 0 bases, J shed 3 bases, and the junction held 13 bases outside the gene matches. Germline V gene data show CDR1 as SGHNT and CDR2 as YENEEA. The CDR3 is 19 residues long. The CDR3 DNA follows: TGTGCCAGCAGCTTAGAATGTGATTGTGAGGGACAGGGGTACTATGGCTACACCTTC. This gives the protein CASSLECDCEGQGYYGYTF.

This clone was found once. The CDR3 DNA reads as TGTGCCAGCAGAGTCCGACAGGCCTCTTATAGCTATGGCTACACCTTC. Translating it yields CASRVRQASYSYGYTF. The chain is built from TRBV28 and TRBJ1-2; D perhaps matches TRBD1 (6 bases). The V and J ends lost 6 bases and 4 bases respectively, with 21 bases between them. Germline V gene lookup returns CDR1 MDHEN and CDR2 SYDVKM. There are 16 residues in the CDR3.